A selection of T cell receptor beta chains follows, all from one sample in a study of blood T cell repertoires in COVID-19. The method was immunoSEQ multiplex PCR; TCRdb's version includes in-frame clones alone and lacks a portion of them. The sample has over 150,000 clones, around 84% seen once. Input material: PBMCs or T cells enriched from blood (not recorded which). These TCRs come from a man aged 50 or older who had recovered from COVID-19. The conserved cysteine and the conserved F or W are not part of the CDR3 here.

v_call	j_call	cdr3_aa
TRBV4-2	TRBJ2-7	ASSQTVSAKSYLDEQY
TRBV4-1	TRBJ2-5	ASSQVSTATLETQY
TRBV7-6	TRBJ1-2	ASSHGTPNYGYT
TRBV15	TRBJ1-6	ATRQRDSPLH
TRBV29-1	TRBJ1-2	SAVSRNYGYT
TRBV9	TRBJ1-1	ASSVKGQGNTEAF
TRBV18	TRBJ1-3	ASSPQGQSSGNTIY
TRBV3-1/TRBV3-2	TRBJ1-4	ASSPPRDNEKLF
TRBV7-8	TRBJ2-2	ASSLVPLAGGPTGELF
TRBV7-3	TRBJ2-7	ASSATPGQSYEQY
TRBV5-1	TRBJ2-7	ASSFRGEQY
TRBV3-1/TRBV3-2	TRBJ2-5	ASSPWDRGLQETQY
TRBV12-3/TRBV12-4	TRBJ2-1	ASTFLSGGEQF
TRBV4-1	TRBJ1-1	ASSPYPGEPTEAF
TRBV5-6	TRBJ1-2	ASSLRGGGYGYT
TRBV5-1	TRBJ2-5	ASSPNQETQY
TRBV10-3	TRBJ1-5	ANGQGDNQPQH
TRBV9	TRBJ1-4	ASSPTQGLATNEKLF
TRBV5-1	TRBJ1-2	ASSLDAGDYGYT
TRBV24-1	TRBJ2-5	ATSDSLVTGGKQETQY
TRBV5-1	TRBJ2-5	ASSFGGGRQETQY
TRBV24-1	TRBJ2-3	ATSDQTSGVRPDTQY